This is a list of T cell receptor beta chains from one sample in a study of early T cells in non-severe SARS-CoV-2 infection. TCRdb analysed the 5' RACE reads with MiXCR anew, one entry per CDR3 protein. The table has over 30,000 distinct CDR3 sequences, roughly 5.9% seen once. The sequencing sample was made of whole blood. Every receptor here comes from an adult who was a healthcare worker with PCR-confirmed SARS-CoV-2 infection or an uninfected control (not recorded which). Both conserved end residues are part of each CDR3. A D gene is named only where the DNA matches it firmly. Clone size reads once, few, many, or a class if the clone is expanded.

D gene,J gene,CDR3 length,clone size,V gene,CDR3 protein,CDR3 DNA
TRBD2,TRBJ2-7,20,many,TRBV15,CATSRDPLAGGRGLSYEQYF,TGTGCCACCAGCAGAGATCCCCTAGCGGGAGGGAGGGGGCTCTCCTACGAGCAGTACTTC
-,TRBJ2-1,13,many,TRBV19,CASKSHYEDEQFF,TGTGCCAGTAAAAGCCACTATGAGGATGAGCAGTTCTTC
TRBD2,TRBJ2-1,15,many,TRBV19,CASTVHGLAGAEQFF,TGTGCCAGTACCGTCCACGGACTAGCGGGAGCTGAGCAGTTCTTC
TRBD2,TRBJ2-1,15,few,TRBV4-1,CASSQTSGDYNEQFF,TGCGCCAGCAGCCAGACTAGCGGGGACTACAATGAGCAGTTCTTC
-,TRBJ2-7,14,many,TRBV20-1,CSARDKGLGWEQYF,TGCAGTGCTAGAGATAAGGGCCTAGGTTGGGAGCAGTACTTC
TRBD1,TRBJ1-2,16,many,TRBV5-4,CASSFGGTGKPHGYTF,TGTGCCAGCAGCTTCGGAGGGACAGGGAAACCCCATGGCTACACCTTC
TRBD2,TRBJ2-5,14,many,TRBV11-2,CASSSGLDLGTQYF,TGTGCCAGCAGCTCAGGACTAGATTTAGGGACCCAGTACTTC
TRBD2,TRBJ2-7,14,few,TRBV20-1,CSAEYGRAVYEQYF,TGCAGTGCAGAGTACGGGAGGGCCGTTTACGAGCAGTACTTC
TRBD2,TRBJ2-1,14,many,TRBV4-2,CASSLLAGLVEQFF,TGTGCCAGCAGCCTCCTAGCGGGGCTGGTAGAGCAGTTCTTC
-,TRBJ1-2,15,many,TRBV4-2,CASSQDGREFNGYTF,TGTGCCAGCAGCCAAGATGGGCGGGAGTTCAATGGCTACACCTTC